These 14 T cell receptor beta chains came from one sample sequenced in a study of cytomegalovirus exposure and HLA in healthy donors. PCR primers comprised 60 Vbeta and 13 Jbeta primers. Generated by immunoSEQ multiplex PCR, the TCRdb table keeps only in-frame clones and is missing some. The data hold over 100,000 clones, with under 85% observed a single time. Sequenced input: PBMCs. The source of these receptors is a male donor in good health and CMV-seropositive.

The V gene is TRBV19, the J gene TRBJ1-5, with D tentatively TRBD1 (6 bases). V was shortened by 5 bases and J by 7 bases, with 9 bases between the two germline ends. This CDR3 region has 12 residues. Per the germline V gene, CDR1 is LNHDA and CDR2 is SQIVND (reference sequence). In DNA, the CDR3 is TGTGCCAGTAGTGACCAGGGGCAGCCCCAGCATTTT. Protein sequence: CASSDQGQPQHF.

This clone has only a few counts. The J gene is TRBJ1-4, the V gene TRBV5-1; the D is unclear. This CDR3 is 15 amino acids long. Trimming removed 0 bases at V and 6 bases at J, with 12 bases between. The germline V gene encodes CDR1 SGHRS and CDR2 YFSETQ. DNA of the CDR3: TGCGCCAGCAGCTTGGAAGGAAAACGGGATGAAAAACTGTTTTTT. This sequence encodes CASSLEGKRDEKLFF.

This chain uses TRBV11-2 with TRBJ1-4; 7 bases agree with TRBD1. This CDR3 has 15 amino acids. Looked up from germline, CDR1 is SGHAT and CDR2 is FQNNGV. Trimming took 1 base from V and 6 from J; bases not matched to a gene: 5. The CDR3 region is CASSLGTGGDEKLFF. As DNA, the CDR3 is TGTGCCAGCAGCTTAGGGACAGGAGGGGATGAAAAACTGTTTTTT.

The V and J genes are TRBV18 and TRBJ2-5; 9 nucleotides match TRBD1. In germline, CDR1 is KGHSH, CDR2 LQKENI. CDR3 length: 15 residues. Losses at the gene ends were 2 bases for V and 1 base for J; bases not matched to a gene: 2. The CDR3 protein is CASSPKGQGQETQYF. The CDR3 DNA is TGTGCCAGCTCACCAAAGGGACAGGGCCAAGAGACCCAGTACTTC.

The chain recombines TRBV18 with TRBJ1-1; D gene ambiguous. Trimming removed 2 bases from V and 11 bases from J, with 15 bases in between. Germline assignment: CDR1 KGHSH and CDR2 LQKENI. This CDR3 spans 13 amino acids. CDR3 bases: TGTGCCAGCTCACCAGGAGGAACTAGGTTTGCTTTCTTT. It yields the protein CASSPGGTRFAFF.

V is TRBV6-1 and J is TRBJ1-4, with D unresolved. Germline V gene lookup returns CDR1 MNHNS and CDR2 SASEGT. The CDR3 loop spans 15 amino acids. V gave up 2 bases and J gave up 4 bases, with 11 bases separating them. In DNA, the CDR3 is TGTGCCAGCAGTGAAATGGCGGGCGGTAATGAAAAACTGTTTTTT. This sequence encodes CASSEMAGGNEKLFF.

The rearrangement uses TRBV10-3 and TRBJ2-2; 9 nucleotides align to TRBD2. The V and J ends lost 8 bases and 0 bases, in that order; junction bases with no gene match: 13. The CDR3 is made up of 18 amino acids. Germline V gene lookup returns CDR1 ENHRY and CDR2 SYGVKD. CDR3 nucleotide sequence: TGTGCCATCTCCGGGACTAGCAAGATGCCTGCGAACACCGGGGAGCTGTTTTTT. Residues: CAISGTSKMPANTGELFF.

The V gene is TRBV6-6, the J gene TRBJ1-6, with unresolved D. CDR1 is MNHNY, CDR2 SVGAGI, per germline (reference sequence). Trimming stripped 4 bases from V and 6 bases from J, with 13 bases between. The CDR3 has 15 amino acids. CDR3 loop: CASSSPWPFNSPLHF. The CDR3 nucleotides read TGTGCCAGCAGTTCACCCTGGCCTTTTAATTCACCCCTCCACTTT.

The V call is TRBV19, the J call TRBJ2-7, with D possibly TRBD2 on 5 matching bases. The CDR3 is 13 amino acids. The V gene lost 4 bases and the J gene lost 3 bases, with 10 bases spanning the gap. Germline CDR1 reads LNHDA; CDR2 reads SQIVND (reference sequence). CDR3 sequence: CASSKGRGYEQYF. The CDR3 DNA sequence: TGTGCCAGTAGTAAGGGCCGGGGCTACGAGCAGTACTTC.

The CDR3 loop is CASSPTTGNTEAFF. In DNA form, the CDR3 reads TGCGCCAGCAGCCCTACGACAGGAAACACTGAAGCTTTCTTT. The chain uses TRBV5-1 and TRBJ1-1, with D perhaps TRBD1 (6 bases). The V and J ends lost 4 bases and 2 bases respectively, with 12 bases between them. This CDR3 spans 14 amino acids. From germline, CDR1 is SGHRS and CDR2 YFSETQ.

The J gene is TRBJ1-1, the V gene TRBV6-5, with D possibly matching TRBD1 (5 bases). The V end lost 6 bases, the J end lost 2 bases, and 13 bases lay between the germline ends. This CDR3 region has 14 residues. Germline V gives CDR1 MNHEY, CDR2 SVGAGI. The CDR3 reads CASSNQGVNTEAFF. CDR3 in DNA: TGTGCCAGCAGCAATCAGGGTGTCAACACTGAAGCTTTCTTT.

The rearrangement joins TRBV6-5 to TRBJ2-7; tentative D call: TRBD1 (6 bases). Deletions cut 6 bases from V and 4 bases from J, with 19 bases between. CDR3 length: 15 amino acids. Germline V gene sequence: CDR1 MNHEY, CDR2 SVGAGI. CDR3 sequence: CASRLVQGNFYEQYF. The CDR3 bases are TGTGCCAGCAGACTAGTGCAGGGGAACTTTTACGAGCAGTACTTC.

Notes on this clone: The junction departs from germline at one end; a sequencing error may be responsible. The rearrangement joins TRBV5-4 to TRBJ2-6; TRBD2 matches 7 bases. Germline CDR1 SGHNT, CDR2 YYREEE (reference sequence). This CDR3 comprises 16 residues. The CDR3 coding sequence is TGTGCCAGCAGCTTGGACAGATTGGGAGGGGCCAACGGCCTGACTTTC. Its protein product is CASSLDRLGGANGLTF.

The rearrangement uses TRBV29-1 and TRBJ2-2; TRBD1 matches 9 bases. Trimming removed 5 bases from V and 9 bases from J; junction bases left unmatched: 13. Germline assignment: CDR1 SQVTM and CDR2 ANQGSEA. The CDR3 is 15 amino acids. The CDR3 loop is CSVPGGTGWTRELFF. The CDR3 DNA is TGCAGCGTTCCCGGTGGGACAGGGTGGACCCGGGAGCTGTTTTTT.